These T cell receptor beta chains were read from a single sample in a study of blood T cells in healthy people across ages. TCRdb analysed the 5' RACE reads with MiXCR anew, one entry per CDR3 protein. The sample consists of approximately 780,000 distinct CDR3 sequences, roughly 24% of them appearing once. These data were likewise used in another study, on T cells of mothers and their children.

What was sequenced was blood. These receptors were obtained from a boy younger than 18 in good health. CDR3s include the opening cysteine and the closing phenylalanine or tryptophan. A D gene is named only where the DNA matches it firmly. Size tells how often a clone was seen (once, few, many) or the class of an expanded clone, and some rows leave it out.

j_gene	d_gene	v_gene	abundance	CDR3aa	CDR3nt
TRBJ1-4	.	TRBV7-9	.	CASSAGTYNEKLFF	TGTGCCAGCAGTGCCGGGACTTACAATGAAAAACTGTTTTTT
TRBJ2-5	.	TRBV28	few	CASSLFGGQETQYF	TGTGCCAGCAGTTTATTTGGGGGCCAAGAGACCCAGTACTTC
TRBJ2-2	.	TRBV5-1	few	CASSLRGQKNTGELFF	TGCGCCAGCAGCTTGAGAGGACAGAAGAACACCGGGGAGCTGTTTTTT
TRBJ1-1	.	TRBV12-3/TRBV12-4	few	CASSTDRQNTEAFF	TGTGCCAGCAGCACGGACAGACAGAACACTGAAGCTTTCTTT
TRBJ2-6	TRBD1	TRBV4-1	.	CASSPGTGYSGANVLTF	TGCGCCAGCAGCCCCGGGACAGGGTACTCTGGGGCCAACGTCCTGACTTTC
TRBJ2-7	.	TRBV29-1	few	CSVKGVSSSYEQYF	TGCAGCGTAAAAGGGGTTTCCAGCTCCTACGAGCAGTACTTC
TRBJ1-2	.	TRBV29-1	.	CSARVGTYGYTF	TGCAGCGCCCGGGTGGGGACCTATGGCTACACCTTC
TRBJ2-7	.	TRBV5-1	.	CAHLGRRSYEQYF	TGCGCCCACCTGGGGAGGAGATCCTACGAGCAGTACTTC
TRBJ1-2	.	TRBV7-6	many	CASSLDPGGYGYTF	TGTGCCAGCAGCTTAGATCCAGGCGGGTATGGCTACACCTTC
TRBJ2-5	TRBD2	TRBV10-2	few	CASSEGTRFRETQYF	TGCGCCAGCAGTGAGGGGACTAGGTTCAGAGAGACCCAGTACTTC
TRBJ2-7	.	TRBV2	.	CASRHGASYEQYF	TGTGCCAGCAGACATGGGGCCTCCTACGAGCAGTACTTC
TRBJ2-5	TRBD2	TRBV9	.	CASSVAERGGQETQYF	TGTGCCAGCAGCGTAGCCGAGCGGGGGGGCCAAGAGACCCAGTACTTC
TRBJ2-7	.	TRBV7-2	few	CASSLAGHAGPYEQYF	TGTGCCAGCAGCTTAGCGGGGCATGCGGGTCCCTACGAGCAGTACTTC
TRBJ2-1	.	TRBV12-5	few	CASGPVGGAYNEQFF	TGTGCTAGTGGCCCCGTTGGGGGCGCGTACAATGAGCAGTTCTTC
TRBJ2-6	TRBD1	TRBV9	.	CASSNRGLGANVLTF	TGTGCCAGCAGCAACAGGGGGCTTGGGGCCAACGTCCTGACTTTC
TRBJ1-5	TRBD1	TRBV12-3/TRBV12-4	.	CASSSGTGGDQPQHF	TGTGCCAGCTCCTCAGGGACAGGGGGCGATCAGCCCCAGCATTTT
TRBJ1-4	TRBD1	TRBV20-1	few	CSARDRTGGDEKLFF	TGCAGTGCTAGGGACCGGACAGGGGGGGATGAAAAACTGTTTTTT
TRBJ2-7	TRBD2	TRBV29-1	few	CSVEGTGTSGRVEQYF	TGCAGCGTTGAAGGCACCGGGACTAGCGGGCGGGTCGAGCAGTACTTC
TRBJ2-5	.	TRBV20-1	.	CSARDLARQETQYF	TGCAGTGCTAGAGATCTTGCCCGACAAGAGACCCAGTACTTC
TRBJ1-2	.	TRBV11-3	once	CASSPGDKDGYTF	TGTGCCAGCAGTCCGGGGGACAAGGATGGCTACACCTTC
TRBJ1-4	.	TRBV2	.	CASSEIEGIGEKLFF	TGTGCCAGCAGTGAAATTGAGGGGATAGGTGAAAAACTGTTTTTT
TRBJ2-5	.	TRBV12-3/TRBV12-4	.	CASSSWGTQETQYF	TGTGCCAGCAGTTCCTGGGGGACCCAAGAGACCCAGTACTTC
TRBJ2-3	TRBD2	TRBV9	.	CASSPTSGGLPDTQYF	TGTGCCAGCAGCCCCACTAGCGGGGGCCTCCCAGATACGCAGTATTTT
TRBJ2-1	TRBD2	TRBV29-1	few	CSASGGLHNEQFF	TGCAGCGCGAGCGGGGGGCTTCACAATGAGCAGTTCTTC
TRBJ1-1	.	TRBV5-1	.	CASSLGAGGATEAFF	TGCGCCAGCAGCTTGGGAGCGGGGGGCGCGACTGAAGCTTTCTTT
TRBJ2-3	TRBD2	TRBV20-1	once	CSASGLAGTADAQYF	TGCAGTGCGAGCGGACTAGCGGGGACAGCAGATGCGCAGTATTTT
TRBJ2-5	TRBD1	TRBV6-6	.	CASSPRDRSYQETQYF	TGTGCCAGCAGCCCTCGGGACAGGTCCTACCAAGAGACCCAGTACTTC
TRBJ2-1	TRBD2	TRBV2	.	CASSSAVRLAGTPYNEQFF	TGTGCCAGCAGTTCAGCTGTCCGACTAGCGGGGACCCCCTACAATGAGCAGTTCTTC
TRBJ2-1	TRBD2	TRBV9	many	CASSPRDSSGHNEQFF	TGTGCCAGCAGCCCCCGCGATAGTAGCGGGCACAATGAGCAGTTCTTC
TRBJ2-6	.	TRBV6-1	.	CASFRGANVLTF	TGTGCCAGCTTCCGTGGGGCCAACGTCCTGACTTTC
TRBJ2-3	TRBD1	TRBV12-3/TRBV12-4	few	CASSLGTGSSTDTQYF	TGTGCCAGCAGTTTAGGGACAGGGTCTAGCACAGATACGCAGTATTTT
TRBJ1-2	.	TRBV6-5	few	CASSYKGRFYGYTF	TGTGCCAGCAGTTACAAGGGTCGGTTCTATGGCTACACCTTC
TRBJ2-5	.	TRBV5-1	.	CASSSRWTQYF	TGCGCCAGCAGCTCACGATGGACCCAGTACTTC
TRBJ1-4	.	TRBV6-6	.	CASSPPRGGEKLFF	TGTGCCAGCAGTCCGCCCCGAGGGGGAGAAAAACTGTTTTTT
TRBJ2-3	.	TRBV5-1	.	CASSSQGFSADTQYF	TGCGCCAGCAGCTCGCAGGGGTTCAGCGCAGATACGCAGTATTTT
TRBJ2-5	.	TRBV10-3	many	CAISEEQTQYF	TGTGCCATCAGTGAAGAACAGACCCAGTACTTC
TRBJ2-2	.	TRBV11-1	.	CASSRGGGPNTGELFF	TGTGCCAGCAGCAGGGGAGGAGGACCGAACACCGGGGAGCTGTTTTTT
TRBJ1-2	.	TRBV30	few	CAWYNWDSPVGTF	TGTGCCTGGTATAATTGGGACTCCCCCGTGGGGACCTTC
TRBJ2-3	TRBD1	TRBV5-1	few	CASSFGTGGAADTQYF	TGCGCCAGCAGCTTTGGGACAGGGGGCGCGGCAGATACGCAGTATTTT
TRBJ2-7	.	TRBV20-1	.	CSAIGFRQGPVLGYEQYF	TGCAGTGCGATCGGGTTTAGGCAGGGACCCGTGCTAGGCTACGAGCAGTACTTC
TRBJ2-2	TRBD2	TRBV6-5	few	CASSESSGGNTGELFF	TGTGCCAGCAGTGAGTCGAGCGGGGGAAACACCGGGGAGCTGTTTTTT
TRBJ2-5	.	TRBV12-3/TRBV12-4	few	CASSFLDQETQYF	TGTGCCAGCAGTTTCCTAGACCAAGAGACCCAGTACTTC
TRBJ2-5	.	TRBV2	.	CASSGGAVQETQYF	TGTGCCAGCAGTGGGGGCGCCGTCCAAGAGACCCAGTACTTC
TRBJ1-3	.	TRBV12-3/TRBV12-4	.	CASRSGALDNTIYF	TGTGCCAGCAGGTCAGGGGCTCTGGACAACACCATATATTTT
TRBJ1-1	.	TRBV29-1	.	CSVARGPRAEAFF	TGCAGCGTTGCTAGGGGACCTAGGGCTGAAGCTTTCTTT
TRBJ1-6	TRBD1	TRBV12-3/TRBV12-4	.	CASSLQGRSLHF	TGTGCCAGCAGTCTACAGGGGAGATCCCTCCACTTT
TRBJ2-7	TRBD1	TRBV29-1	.	CSVLLDRGGYEQYF	TGCAGCGTCTTATTGGACAGGGGAGGATACGAGCAGTACTTC
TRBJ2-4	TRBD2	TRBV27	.	CASSAGTSGKNIQYF	TGTGCCAGCAGCGCCGGGACTAGCGGTAAAAACATTCAGTACTTC
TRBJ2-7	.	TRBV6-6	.	CASRPHDRTREQYF	TGTGCCAGCAGACCCCACGATCGCACGCGGGAGCAGTACTTC
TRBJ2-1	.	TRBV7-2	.	CASSLRVFGGPYEQFF	TGTGCCAGCAGCTTAAGGGTCTTTGGGGGGCCCTATGAGCAGTTCTTC
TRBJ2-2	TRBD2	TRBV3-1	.	CASSQRAGGPDTGELFF	TGTGCCAGCAGCCAACGAGCGGGGGGGCCGGACACCGGGGAGCTGTTTTTT
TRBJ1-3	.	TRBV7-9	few	CASSPLSGNTIYF	TGTGCCAGCAGCCCTTTGTCTGGAAACACCATATATTTT
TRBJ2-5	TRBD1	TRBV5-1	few	CASSYRDRQETQYF	TGCGCCAGCAGCTACCGGGACAGGCAAGAGACCCAGTACTTC
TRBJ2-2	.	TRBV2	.	CASRQDIAGELFF	TGTGCCAGCAGACAAGACATAGCCGGGGAGCTGTTTTTT
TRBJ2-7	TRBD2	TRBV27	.	CASSFGRGGAAYEQYF	TGTGCCAGCAGTTTTGGGCGCGGGGGGGCCGCCTACGAGCAGTACTTC
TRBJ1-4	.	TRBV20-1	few	CSARGGGELFF	TGCAGTGCTAGAGGTGGGGGAGAACTGTTTTTT
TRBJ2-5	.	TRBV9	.	CASSVNWDPVGPQYF	TGTGCCAGCAGCGTTAATTGGGACCCGGTCGGGCCCCAGTACTTC